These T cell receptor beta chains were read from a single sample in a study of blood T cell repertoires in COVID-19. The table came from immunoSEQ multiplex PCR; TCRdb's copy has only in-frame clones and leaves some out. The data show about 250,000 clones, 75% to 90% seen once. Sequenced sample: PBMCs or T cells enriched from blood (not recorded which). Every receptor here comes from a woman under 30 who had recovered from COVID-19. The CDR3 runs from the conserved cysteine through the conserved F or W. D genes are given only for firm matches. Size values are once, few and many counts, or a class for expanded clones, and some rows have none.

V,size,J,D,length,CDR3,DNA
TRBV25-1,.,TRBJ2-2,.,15,CASSSPLPNTGELFF,TGTGCCAGCAGTTCCCCACTACCGAACACCGGGGAGCTGTTTTTT
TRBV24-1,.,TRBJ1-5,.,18,CATSDYLRPRDGNQPQHF,TGTGCCACCAGTGATTACCTGAGACCGAGGGATGGCAATCAGCCCCAGCATTTT
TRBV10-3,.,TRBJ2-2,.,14,CATLKPTGTGELFF,TGTGCCACCCTAAAACCGACAGGCACCGGGGAGCTGTTTTTT
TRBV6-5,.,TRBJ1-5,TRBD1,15,CASSSGTESNQPQHF,TGTGCCAGCAGTTCCGGGACAGAAAGCAATCAGCCCCAGCATTTT
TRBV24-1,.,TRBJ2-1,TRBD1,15,CATSDLNYRGNEQFF,TGTGCCACCAGTGATTTGAATTACAGGGGCAATGAGCAGTTCTTC
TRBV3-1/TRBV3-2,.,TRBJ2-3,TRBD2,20,CASSHRPGLAGGMGTDTQYF,TGTGCCAGCAGCCATCGCCCGGGACTAGCGGGGGGGATGGGGACAGATACGCAGTATTTT
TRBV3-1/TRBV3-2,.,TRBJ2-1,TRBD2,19,CASSHRVGGSGGPYNEQFF,TGTGCCAGCAGCCACCGCGTGGGGGGTAGCGGGGGGCCGTACAATGAGCAGTTCTTC
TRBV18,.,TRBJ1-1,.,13,CASSPALGGEAFF,TGTGCCAGCTCACCGGCCTTAGGCGGTGAAGCTTTCTTT
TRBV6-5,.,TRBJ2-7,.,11,CASTNTYEQYF,TGTGCCAGTACAAACACCTACGAGCAGTACTTC
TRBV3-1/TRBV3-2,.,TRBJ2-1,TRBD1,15,CASSQGQGYQNEQFF,TGTGCCAGCAGTCAAGGACAGGGTTATCAGAATGAGCAGTTCTTC
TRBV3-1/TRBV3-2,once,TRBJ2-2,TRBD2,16,CASSQGRAGFTGELFF,TGTGCCAGCAGCCAAGGCCGAGCGGGGTTCACCGGGGAGCTGTTTTTT
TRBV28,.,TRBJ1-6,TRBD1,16,CASKGTLTGSNSPLHF,TGTGCCAGCAAGGGTACCTTGACAGGGAGTAATTCACCCCTCCACTTT
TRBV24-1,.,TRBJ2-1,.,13,CATSDGRYNEQFF,TGTGCCACCAGTGATGGGCGATACAATGAGCAGTTCTTC
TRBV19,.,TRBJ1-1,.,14,CASSDRSRTTEAFF,TGTGCCAGTAGTGACAGATCTCGGACCACTGAAGCTTTCTTT
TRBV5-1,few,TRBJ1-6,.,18,CASSSLSQTTGGGSPLHF,TGCGCCAGCAGCTCATTAAGCCAGACAACTGGGGGAGGGTCACCCCTCCACTTT